These 20 T cell receptor beta chains came from one sample sequenced in a study of control samples from healthy donors and cancer patients (dated by TCRdb to about 2020). Libraries were prepared through the immunoSEQ multiplex PCR assay. The clones in this table, taken by TCRdb from immuneACCESS, are in-frame only. Not every clone is retained; where verified, under half of the shortfall comes from an unresolved V gene, and the cause of the rest is unknown. The sample includes some 140,000 clones, with approximately 91% observed a single time. The top ten clones comprise just over 8.5% of the sample. The sequenced sample was blood. These receptors came from a woman under 40 in good health.

The rearrangement uses TRBV28 and TRBJ1-1, with D perhaps TRBD1 (6 bases). Per germline, CDR1 MDHEN and CDR2 SYDVKM. The CDR3 covers 15 residues. Trimming shortened V by 4 bases and J by 0 bases, and 12 bases separated the two germline ends. The CDR3, as DNA: TGTGCCAGCAGTTACCCCGACAGGCTGAACACTGAAGCTTTCTTT. Translation: CASSYPDRLNTEAFF.

V is TRBV14 and J is TRBJ1-4; D not certain. This CDR3 has 12 amino acids. In germline, CDR1 is SGHDN, CDR2 FVKESK. V was clipped by 8 bases and J by 4 bases, with 8 bases between them. Written as DNA, the CDR3 is TGTGCCAGCTCCAGAAATAATGAAAAACTGTTTTTT. Amino acid sequence: CASSRNNEKLFF.

The rearrangement links TRBV7-2 to TRBJ1-2; D gene ambiguous. V lost 6 bases to trimming and J lost 0 bases, with 11 bases between them. This CDR3 comprises 14 residues. Per germline, CDR1 SGHTA and CDR2 FQGNSA. In nucleotides, the CDR3 is TGTGCCAGCAGAGCAGCCTTAGCTAACTATGGCTACACCTTC. It codes for CASRAALANYGYTF. Full variable domain (rest looked up from reference TRBV7-2 and TRBJ1-2): GAGVSQSPSNKVTEKGKDVELRCDPISGHTALYWYRQSLGQGLEFLIYFQGNSAPDKSGLPSDRFSAERTGGSVSTLTIQRTQQEDSAVYLCASRAALANYGYTFGSGTRLTVV.

This clone was seen a handful of times. The gene calls are TRBV7-3 and TRBJ2-3; TRBD1 matches at 10 bases. CDR3 length: 15 amino acids. Germline V gives CDR1 SGHTA, CDR2 FQGTGA. Germline trimming cut 4 bases from V and 6 bases from J; bases unmatched to any gene: 7. The chain's CDR3 is CASSSAGQGFDTQYF. In nucleotides, the CDR3 is TGTGCCAGCAGCTCTGCGGGACAGGGGTTTGATACGCAGTATTTT. The complete variable domain, with remaining parts taken from reference TRBV7-3 and TRBJ2-3, reads GAGVSQTPSNKVTEKGKYVELRCDPISGHTALYWYRQSLGQGPEFLIYFQGTGAADDSGLPNDRFFAVRPEGSVSTLKIQRTERGDSAVYLCASSSAGQGFDTQYFGPGTRLTVL.

The chain joins TRBV20-1 to TRBJ1-2; tentative D call: TRBD1 (5 bases). V lost 3 bases and J lost 5, with 22 bases in between. There are 16 residues in the CDR3. The germline V gene encodes CDR1 DFQATT and CDR2 SNEGSKA (reference sequence). CDR3 nucleotides: TGCAGTGCTAGTACCAGGGTTAATCCACGACTTTATGGCTACACCTTC. It codes for CSASTRVNPRLYGYTF.

In its sample, this clone was seen once. The chain joins TRBV5-6 to TRBJ1-1; 10 bases map to TRBD1. The J segment lost 4 bases and the V segment lost 4 bases, leaving 7 bases of the junction unmatched. Germline V gene sequence: CDR1 SGHDT, CDR2 YYEEEE. This CDR3 spans 15 amino acids. The CDR3 region has the DNA TGTGCCAGCAGCGCCGGACAGGGGGGATTCACTGAAGCTTTCTTT. Amino acid sequence: CASSAGQGGFTEAFF. The full variable domain, rest sourced from reference TRBV5-6 and TRBJ1-1, is DAGVTQSPTHLIKTRGQQVTLRCSPKSGHDTVSWYQQALGQGPQFIFQYYEEEERQRGNFPDRFSGHQFPNYSSELNVNALLLGDSALYLCASSAGQGGFTEAFFGQGTRLTVV.

The rearrangement links TRBV20-1 to TRBJ2-4, with 7 bases that match TRBD2. The J segment lost 4 bases and the V segment lost 3 bases, leaving 6 bases of the junction unmatched. CDR1 is DFQATT, CDR2 SNEGSKA, per germline (reference sequence). The CDR3 consists of 14 residues. CDR3 amino acids: CSASSAGVKNIQYF. The CDR3 DNA reads as TGCAGTGCTAGTTCCGCGGGAGTAAAAAACATTCAGTACTTC.

This clone was seen just once. The gene calls are TRBV18 and TRBJ2-7, with 7 bases aligning to TRBD1. The CDR3 runs to 15 residues. J was trimmed by 0 bases and V by 4 bases; bases with no gene match: 6. Per germline, CDR1 KGHSH and CDR2 LQKENI. CDR3 coding DNA: TGTGCCAGCTCACAGACAGGGTCGAGCTCCTACGAGCAGTACTTC. It encodes CASSQTGSSSYEQYF.

The chain links TRBV19 to TRBJ1-1; D call uncertain. This CDR3 is built from 14 residues. Trimming removed 3 bases at V and 1 base at J, with 9 bases between. Germline CDR1 and CDR2: LNHDA and SQIVND (reference sequence). CDR3 nucleotides: TGTGCCAGTAGTATCTCATACCAGAACACTGAAGCTTTCTTT. It translates to CASSISYQNTEAFF.

This chain joins TRBV30 and TRBJ1-1, with D hard to call. Germline V CDR1 and CDR2: GTSNPN, SVGIG (reference sequence). The CDR3 length is 13 residues. Trimming removed 5 bases at V and 5 bases at J, with 15 bases between. The CDR3 loop reads CAWSTSQGTEAFF. As DNA, the CDR3 is TGTGCCTGGTCGACCTCCCAAGGAACTGAAGCTTTCTTT.

The chain has TRBV7-6 and TRBJ2-1; D remains ambiguous. There are 15 residues in the CDR3. The germline CDR1 and CDR2 sequences are SGHVS and FNYEAQ. The V end was cut by 3 bases, the J end by 3 bases, with 12 bases between. CDR3 in DNA: TGTGCCAGCAGCTTGCCCGCCGCCGTCTACAATGAGCAGTTCTTC. Its protein product is CASSLPAAVYNEQFF.

This sequence joins TRBV6-2 or TRBV6-3 and TRBJ1-1; 8 bases are a match to TRBD1. V lost 4 bases and J lost 3; bases outside the gene matches: 13. The CDR3 covers 17 residues. Germline CDR1 MNHEY, CDR2 SVGEGT. The CDR3 nucleotides read TGTGCCAGCAGTTCCCCTTTGGGGACAGGTACCTACACTGAAGCTTTCTTT. This translates into CASSSPLGTGTYTEAFF.

The chain couples TRBV3-1 (or the pseudogene TRBV3-2) to TRBJ2-3; TRBD1 matches at 7 bases. From germline, CDR1 is LGHDT and CDR2 YNNKEL (reference sequence). This CDR3 is 16 amino acids long. The J segment lost 2 bases and the V segment lost 2 bases, leaving 7 bases of the junction unmatched. The CDR3 region is CASSQYQGVPTDTQYF. In DNA, the CDR3 is TGTGCCAGCAGCCAATATCAGGGGGTGCCCACAGATACGCAGTATTTT.

The V and J genes are TRBV7-8 and TRBJ2-7, with 11 bases matching TRBD2. This CDR3 has 16 amino acids. Germline CDR1 SGHVS, CDR2 FQNEAQ. V was pared by 5 bases and J by 1 base, with 7 bases of the junction left unmatched. The CDR3 DNA sequence: TGTGCCAGCAGCCCCTACCGACTAGCGGGGTCCTACGAGCAGTACTTC. Translating gives CASSPYRLAGSYEQYF.

The chain has TRBV28 and TRBJ1-5; tentatively, D is TRBD1 (6 bases). The germline CDR1 and CDR2 sequences are MDHEN and SYDVKM. V lost 4 bases, J lost 0 bases, and 19 bases lay in between. The CDR3 has 18 amino acids. CDR3 sequence: CASSSGQATFYSNQPQHF. Written as DNA, the CDR3 is TGTGCCAGCAGTTCGGGACAAGCGACGTTTTATAGCAATCAGCCCCAGCATTTT.

The chain uses TRBV5-6 and TRBJ2-2, with 11 bases lining up with TRBD1. V lost 6 bases, J lost 5 bases, and 6 bases stayed unmatched. The germline V gene has CDR1 SGHDT and CDR2 YYEEEE. The CDR3 has 15 amino acids. The CDR3 DNA reads as TGTGCCAGCATCGGGACAGGGGGTGGAACCGGGGAGCTGTTTTTT. Protein sequence: CASIGTGGGTGELFF.

This clone was detected once. The chain combines TRBV3-1 (or the pseudogene TRBV3-2) with TRBJ1-2; no reliable D call. Trimming took off 2 bases at V and 9 bases at J, with 13 bases between the two ends. Germline assignment: CDR1 LGHDT and CDR2 YNNKEL (reference sequence). This CDR3 has 13 amino acids. DNA for the CDR3: TGTGCCAGCAGCCAAATCCCCGAGGGCAGCTACACCTTC. Amino acids: CASSQIPEGSYTF.

This clone was detected only a few times. The chain has TRBV9 and TRBJ2-7; 9 bases align to TRBD2. This CDR3 contains 15 residues. Germline assignment: CDR1 SGDLS and CDR2 YYNGEE. With V trimmed by 0 bases and J by 0 bases, 1 base remained unmatched. The CDR3 here is CASSVGSGSSYEQYF. CDR3 DNA sequence: TGTGCCAGCAGCGTAGGTAGCGGGAGCTCCTACGAGCAGTACTTC.

The rearrangement uses TRBV28 and TRBJ1-2; D not certain. Germline lookup yields CDR1 MDHEN and CDR2 SYDVKM. V lost 8 bases to trimming and J lost 8 bases, with 9 bases between them. This CDR3 region has 10 residues. Written as DNA, the CDR3 is TGTGCCAGCTCTGAGCGGGGCTACACCTTC. Its protein is CASSERGYTF.

The chain uses TRBV7-2 and TRBJ2-5; TRBD2 might be the D (7 bases). CDR3 length: 14 amino acids. Germline V lookup: CDR1 SGHTA, CDR2 FQGNSA. Deletions cut 5 bases from V and 5 bases from J, with 15 bases between. Written as DNA, the CDR3 is TGTGCCAGCAGCGGTGCGGGGGCGGGGGAGACCCAGTACTTC. It encodes CASSGAGAGETQYF.